Presented here are 31 T cell receptor beta chains from one specimen sequenced in a study of T cell responses to AZD1222 COVID-19 vaccine. Only in-frame clones appear in the TCRdb table, and some are missing; sequencing was by immunoSEQ multiplex PCR. The data contain 100,000 to 150,000 clones, roughly 90% of them singletons. The source material was peripheral blood, sampled on day 0 of AZD1222 vaccination. The source is an adult in good health.

The chain has TRBV28 and TRBJ1-5; 7 bases map to TRBD1. The germline V gene has CDR1 MDHEN and CDR2 SYDVKM. V was clipped by 5 bases and J by 6 bases; unmatched bases: 7. CDR3 length: 14 amino acids. CDR3: CASSPTGVFQPQHF. CDR3 nucleotide sequence: TGTGCCAGCAGTCCCACAGGGGTGTTTCAGCCCCAGCATTTT.

The chain combines TRBV5-4 with TRBJ1-1; D is possibly TRBD1 (5 bases). CDR3 size: 15 residues. CDR1 and CDR2 (germline): SGHNT, YYREEE (reference sequence). Trimming shortened V by 4 bases and J by 0 bases, and 13 bases separated the two germline ends. CDR3 DNA: TGTGCCAGCAGCCGGGACCTCCGGATGAACACTGAAGCTTTCTTT. The encoded protein is CASSRDLRMNTEAFF.

The rearrangement uses TRBV6-5 and TRBJ2-7; tentative D call: TRBD1 (6 bases). Trimming took 5 bases from V and 7 from J, leaving 21 bases between them. Germline loops: CDR1 MNHEY, CDR2 SVGAGI. The CDR3 covers 15 residues. CDR3 protein: CASSPQGILTTEQYF. CDR3 nucleotides: TGTGCCAGCAGTCCACAGGGTATCCTCACTACGGAGCAGTACTTC.

This sequence joins TRBV6-1 and TRBJ1-2; possible D gene TRBD1, 5 bases. V shed 1 base and J shed 0 bases, with 9 bases lying between them. The CDR3 runs 15 residues. CDR1 and CDR2 (germline): MNHNS, SASEGT. CDR3 amino acids: CASSEVGLTNYGYTF. The CDR3 DNA is TGTGCCAGCAGTGAAGTGGGGCTGACTAACTATGGCTACACCTTC.

Comment on this clone: The sample holds other DNA sequences that translate to the same CDR3. The rearrangement joins TRBV7-9 to TRBJ1-2; D remains unclear. The CDR3 sequence is 12 residues long. Trimming removed 1 base at V and 4 bases at J, with 4 bases between. The germline V gene has CDR1 SEHNR and CDR2 FQNEAQ (reference sequence). CDR3 sequence reads: CASSLESYGYTF. The CDR3 DNA is TGTGCCAGCAGCTTAGAGAGCTATGGCTACACCTTC.

The chain joins TRBV29-1 to TRBJ1-1; no firm D call. This CDR3 spans 14 amino acids. The germline CDR1 and CDR2 sequences are SQVTM and ANQGSEA. V was cut by 4 bases and J by 1 base, with 13 bases left in between. CDR3 in amino acids: CSVGVGRSNTEAFF. The DNA for the CDR3 is TGCAGCGTTGGAGTCGGCCGCTCGAACACTGAAGCTTTCTTT.

The chain employs TRBV9 and TRBJ1-2, with 8 bases fitting TRBD1. Germline V CDR1 and CDR2: SGDLS, YYNGEE. Trimming removed 4 bases from V and 5 bases from J; junction bases left unmatched: 4. The CDR3 sequence is 13 residues long. The CDR3 DNA is TGTGCCAGCAGCCGGGACAGGACTTATGGCTACACCTTC. This encodes CASSRDRTYGYTF.

The chain uses TRBV18 and TRBJ2-7; 16 bases agree with TRBD2. CDR1 and CDR2 (germline): KGHSH, LQKENI. With 6 bases clipped from V and 2 bases from J, the junction kept 10 bases outside the gene matches. This CDR3 is 18 amino acids long. The CDR3: CASSSSGTSGGATYEQYF. CDR3 DNA: TGTGCCAGCTCTTCATCCGGGACTAGCGGGGGGGCTACCTACGAGCAGTACTTC.

This chain uses TRBV7-8 with TRBJ1-5; no firm D call. Trimming took off 3 bases at V and 8 bases at J, with 5 bases between the two ends. CDR1 is SGHVS, CDR2 FQNEAQ, per germline. This CDR3 is 11 amino acids long. The CDR3 here is CASSFREPQHF. The CDR3 DNA reads as TGTGCCAGCAGCTTCCGGGAGCCCCAGCATTTT.

The chain combines TRBV19 with TRBJ1-3; D remains unclear. This CDR3 contains 11 residues. CDR1 is LNHDA, CDR2 SQIVND, per germline (reference sequence). V was pared by 7 bases and J by 4 bases, with 5 bases between. The CDR3 nucleotides are TGTGCCAGTATACACGGAAACACCATATATTTT. Protein: CASIHGNTIYF.

The chain carries TRBV7-8 and TRBJ2-5; D is undetermined. Germline V gives CDR1 SGHVS, CDR2 FQNEAQ. The CDR3 spans 12 residues. Here the CDR3 reads CASRAYQETQYF. The CDR3 nucleotides are TGTGCAAGCCGGGCCTACCAAGAGACCCAGTACTTC. Full variable domain (outside the CDR3, taken from reference TRBV7-8 and TRBJ2-5): GAGVSQSPRYKVAKRGQDVALRCDPISGHVSLFWYQQALGQGPEFLTYFQNEAQLDKSGLPSDRFFAERPEGSVSTLKIQRTQQEDSAVYLCASRAYQETQYFGPGTRLLVL.

The chain has TRBV6-5 and TRBJ2-7; 7 bases are shared with TRBD2. After removal of 8 bases from V and 1 base from J, the junction contained 8 bases not matched to a gene. The CDR3 sequence is 14 residues long. CDR1 MNHEY and CDR2 SVGAGI come from the germline V gene. The CDR3 sequence: CASEAGTKSYEQYF. CDR3 bases: TGTGCCAGCGAAGCCGGGACTAAATCCTACGAGCAGTACTTC.

The CDR3 is CASSLGYGAEAFF. CDR3 bases: TGTGCCAGCAGTTTGGGTTATGGGGCTGAAGCTTTCTTT. The V and J genes are TRBV28 and TRBJ1-1; D is undetermined. The CDR3 has 13 residues. Trimming shortened V by 3 bases and J by 6 bases, and 11 bases separated the two germline ends. Per the germline V gene, CDR1 is MDHEN and CDR2 is SYDVKM.

The rearrangement links TRBV7-2 to TRBJ2-7, with 13 bases aligning to TRBD2. V lost 4 bases to trimming and J lost 4 bases; unmatched junction nucleotides: 4. Germline CDR1 reads SGHTA; CDR2 reads FQGNSA. This CDR3 is built from 15 residues. CDR3 DNA sequence: TGTGCCAGCAGCTCTACTAGCGGGGGGGCTTACGAGCAGTACTTC. Translating it yields CASSSTSGGAYEQYF. The full variable domain, its missing parts supplied by reference TRBV7-2 and TRBJ2-7, is GAGVSQSPSNKVTEKGKDVELRCDPISGHTALYWYRQSLGQGLEFLIYFQGNSAPDKSGLPSDRFSAERTGGSVSTLTIQRTQQEDSAVYLCASSSTSGGAYEQYFGPGTRLTVT.

Regarding this clone: The junction shows a germline mismatch at one end, possibly a read error. The rearrangement uses TRBV29-1 and TRBJ2-5, with D perhaps assigned TRBD1 or TRBD2 (6 bases each). The CDR3 covers 14 residues. CDR1 and CDR2 from the germline V gene are SQVTM and ANQGSEA. This chain's CDR3 is CSVEGGTMQETQYF. The CDR3 nucleotides read TGCAGCGTCGAAGGGGGGACAATGCAAGAGACCCAGTACTTC.

The rearrangement links TRBV18 to TRBJ1-6, with a tentative D call TRBD1 (5 bases). Per germline, CDR1 KGHSH and CDR2 LQKENI. V lost 3 bases and J lost 4, with 13 bases in between. This CDR3 is built from 16 residues. In DNA form, the CDR3 reads TGTGCCAGCTCACCGGTCAGGGAGGGATATAATTCACCCCTCCACTTT. Amino acids: CASSPVREGYNSPLHF.

The chain uses TRBV29-1 and TRBJ2-1; D remains ambiguous. This CDR3 spans 12 amino acids. V was cut by 3 bases and J by 8 bases, with 11 bases left in between. Germline values: CDR1 SQVTM, CDR2 ANQGSEA. As DNA, the CDR3 is TGCAGCGTTGAGGTTAGGGATTATGAGCAGTTCTTC. Translated, it gives CSVEVRDYEQFF.

The rearrangement joins TRBV4-1 to TRBJ1-2; possibly TRBD1 for D (6 bases). The CDR3 totals 15 residues. Germline V gene lookup returns CDR1 MGHRA and CDR2 YSYEKL. Trimming removed 6 bases at V and 7 bases at J, with 21 bases between. CDR3 region: CASRGARGGASGYTF. CDR3 coding DNA: TGCGCCAGCAGGGGGGCGAGGGGGGGCGCGAGTGGCTACACCTTC.

The chain uses TRBV5-4 and TRBJ2-6; tentatively, D is TRBD1 or TRBD2 (5 bases each). This CDR3 region has 16 residues. From germline, CDR1 is SGHNT and CDR2 YYREEE (reference sequence). Trimming took 4 bases from V and 2 from J, leaving 13 bases between them. The CDR3 DNA follows: TGTGCCAGCAGCGGGGACGGTCGGCCTGGGGCCAACGTCCTGACTTTC. It codes for CASSGDGRPGANVLTF.

The rearrangement uses TRBV9 and TRBJ1-1; 7 positions agree with TRBD1. The CDR3 runs 14 residues. V was pared by 4 bases and J by 6 bases, with 9 bases of the junction left unmatched. The germline V gene encodes CDR1 SGDLS and CDR2 YYNGEE. The CDR3 DNA is TGTGCCAGCAGCCTCCAGGGGGAATCCTCTGAAGCTTTCTTT. This sequence encodes CASSLQGESSEAFF.

The chain uses TRBV3-1 (or the pseudogene TRBV3-2) and TRBJ1-5; D is ambiguous. CDR3 length: 13 amino acids. V was pared by 0 bases and J by 7 bases, with 7 bases between. CDR1 and CDR2 (germline): LGHDT, YNNKEL (reference sequence). CDR3 protein: CASSQDRSQPQHF. CDR3 in DNA: TGTGCCAGCAGCCAAGATCGATCCCAGCCCCAGCATTTT.

This clone was picked up a small number of times. The chain combines TRBV30 with TRBJ1-6; a weak D match, TRBD1 (6 bases). Germline values: CDR1 GTSNPN, CDR2 SVGIG (reference sequence). V gave up 6 bases and J gave up 7 bases, with 13 bases separating them. This CDR3 region has 13 residues. The DNA for the CDR3 is TGTGCCTGTTCTGAGGGGGGGAATTCACCCCTCCACTTT. It yields the protein CACSEGGNSPLHF.

V gene TRBV7-8 combines with J gene TRBJ1-3; no firm D call. Germline V gene sequence: CDR1 SGHVS, CDR2 FQNEAQ. V was clipped by 2 bases and J by 0 bases, with 14 bases between them. The CDR3 totals 17 residues. The CDR3 protein is CASSLFGSSSSGNTIYF. The CDR3 region has the DNA TGTGCCAGCAGCTTATTTGGGTCCTCCAGCTCTGGAAACACCATATATTTT. Based on the CDR3 plus reference TRBV7-8 and TRBJ1-3, the full variable domain is GAGVSQSPRYKVAKRGQDVALRCDPISGHVSLFWYQQALGQGPEFLTYFQNEAQLDKSGLPSDRFFAERPEGSVSTLKIQRTQQEDSAVYLCASSLFGSSSSGNTIYFGEGSWLTVV.

The genes are TRBV28 and TRBJ2-7; a possible D gene is TRBD2 (5 bases). Per the germline V gene, CDR1 is MDHEN and CDR2 is SYDVKM. Trimming left V 10 bases short and J 2 bases short, with 18 bases between. There are 14 residues in the CDR3. CDR3 nucleotides: TGTGCCACCGATAGTTCGGGGAAGGCCTACGAGCAGTACTTC. It translates to CATDSSGKAYEQYF. Full variable domain (outside the CDR3, taken from reference TRBV28 and TRBJ2-7): DVKVTQSSRYLVKRTGEKVFLECVQDMDHENMFWYRQDPGLGLRLIYFSYDVKMKEKGDIPEGYSVSREKKERFSLILESASTNQTSMYLCATDSSGKAYEQYFGPGTRLTVT.

The J gene is TRBJ2-7, the V gene TRBV5-4; 8 bases line up with TRBD1. Germline CDR1 SGHNT, CDR2 YYREEE (reference sequence). The V gene end was trimmed by 1 base and the J gene end by 11 bases; junction bases not matched to a gene: 11. This CDR3 comprises 14 residues. CDR3 protein: CASSLRTGTNGEYF. DNA of the CDR3: TGTGCCAGCAGCTTGAGGACAGGGACCAACGGGGAGTACTTC.

The CDR3 reads CASSIAFWEGLGTGELFF. The DNA of the CDR3 is TGTGCCAGTAGTATAGCCTTCTGGGAGGGGCTAGGAACCGGGGAGCTGTTTTTT. The chain joins TRBV19 to TRBJ2-2; 7 bases match TRBD2. V shed 1 base and J 5 bases; nucleotides not matched to a gene: 13. Germline-derived CDR1 and CDR2 are LNHDA and SQIVND (reference sequence). The CDR3 is 18 amino acids. Using reference TRBV19 and TRBJ2-2 for the parts outside the CDR3, the full variable domain is DGGITQSPKYLFRKEGQNVTLSCEQNLNHDAMYWYRQDPGQGLRLIYYSQIVNDFQKGDIAEGYSVSREKKESFPLTVTSAQKNPTAFYLCASSIAFWEGLGTGELFFGEGSRLTVL.

J is TRBJ1-5 and V is TRBV6-5; 7 bases match TRBD1. The CDR3 runs 14 residues. The trim removed 6 bases at V and 7 bases at J, leaving 9 bases unmatched. Germline V gives CDR1 MNHEY, CDR2 SVGAGI. CDR3 nucleotide sequence: TGTGCCAGCAGCTATACAGGGGAGGGGCAGCCCCAGCATTTT. This gives the protein CASSYTGEGQPQHF.

The J gene is TRBJ2-3, the V gene TRBV29-1, with a weak D call TRBD2 (5 bases). The length of the CDR3 is 14 residues. CDR1 is SQVTM, CDR2 ANQGSEA, per germline. V was cut by 7 bases and J by 3 bases, with 17 bases left in between. The DNA of the CDR3 is TGCAGCGCCGGAGGTGTGACCGTAACAGATACGCAGTATTTT. Translated, it gives CSAGGVTVTDTQYF.

This chain links TRBV19 with TRBJ1-4; D is perhaps TRBD1 (6 bases). V was trimmed by 3 bases and J by 4 bases, leaving 9 bases between them. Germline values: CDR1 LNHDA, CDR2 SQIVND (reference sequence). The CDR3 spans 14 residues. CDR3 nucleotide sequence: TGTGCCAGTAGTATGGGGGCCCTTAATGAAAAACTGTTTTTT. Its translation: CASSMGALNEKLFF.

This sequence joins TRBV27 and TRBJ1-6, with D tentatively TRBD1 (5 bases). The V and J ends lost 8 bases and 7 bases respectively, with 15 bases between them. Germline CDR1 and CDR2: MNHEY and SMNVEV (reference sequence). The CDR3 covers 14 residues. This CDR3 is CASGYGGSNSPLHF. In DNA form, the CDR3 reads TGTGCCAGCGGCTACGGGGGGTCCAATTCACCCCTCCACTTT.

The chain couples TRBV28 to TRBJ2-7, with D perhaps matching TRBD2 (6 bases). CDR1 is MDHEN, CDR2 SYDVKM, per germline. This CDR3 has 15 amino acids. V lost 2 bases and J lost 0, with 11 bases in between. This CDR3 is CASSLERAYSYEQYF. Written as DNA, the CDR3 is TGTGCCAGCAGTTTAGAGCGGGCCTACTCCTACGAGCAGTACTTC.